This T cell receptor beta chain is drawn from a study of blood T cell repertoires in COVID-19. The CDR3 totals 13 residues. Germline loops: CDR1 SGHTA, CDR2 FQGTGA. The V and J ends lost 5 bases and 4 bases respectively, with 9 bases between them. The assay was immunoSEQ multiplex PCR, and TCRdb's table has in-frame clones only and misses some. The sample records about 150,000 clones, roughly nine tenths being singletons. This chain connects TRBV7-3 to TRBJ1-5; TRBD1 is a possible D gene (6 bases). The receptor was derived from a woman aged 40 to 50 with acute or convalescent COVID-19. Sequences were obtained from peripheral blood. CDR3 coding DNA: TGTGCCAGCAGCGCGGACAGAAATCAGCCCCAGCATTTT. It codes for CASSADRNQPQHF.